A selection of T cell receptor beta chains follows, all from one sample in a study of cytomegalovirus exposure and HLA in healthy donors. Using immunoSEQ multiplex PCR, the repertoire was profiled, and TCRdb retains in-frame clones only, with some absent. This repertoire shows 25,000 to 40,000 clones, around 40% found once; its top ten account for under 2%. Specimen: PBMCs. These receptors all come from a woman aged 45-65 years in good health and CMV-seronegative. The CDR3 runs from the conserved cysteine through the conserved F or W. The order of the fields is V gene, J gene, D gene, clone size, CDR3 DNA, CDR3 protein. The D gene is left open where the match is weak. Clone size is not always given. Where it is, it says once, few, many or a class for expanded clones.

TRBV12-5	TRBJ2-3	TRBD2	few	TGTGCTAGTGCTCTTAGCGGGGGGGCGACAGATACGCAGTATTTT	CASALSGGATDTQYF
TRBV21-1	TRBJ2-1	-	few	TGTGGACCCAGGAAGAGAAATGAGCAGTTCTTC	CGPRKRNEQFF
TRBV5-6	TRBJ2-2	-	-	TGTGCCAGCAGCTTGGGTGCAGGGGACACCGGGGAGCTGTTTTTT	CASSLGAGDTGELFF
TRBV11-2	TRBJ2-3	TRBD2	-	TGTGCCAGCAGCTTAGGACTAGCGGTCACAGATACGCAGTATTTT	CASSLGLAVTDTQYF
TRBV29-1	TRBJ2-5	-	-	TGCAGCGTTGAATTGGAGGAGACCCAGTACTTC	CSVELEETQYF
TRBV30	TRBJ1-3	-	-	TGTGCCTGGAATAGCGGGAACTCTGGAAACACCATATATTTT	CAWNSGNSGNTIYF
TRBV5-8	TRBJ2-2	TRBD1	-	TGTGCCAGCAGCTTTGGAGCCAGGGGGCGCACCGGGGAGCTGTTTTTT	CASSFGARGRTGELFF
TRBV7-9	TRBJ2-1	-	-	TGTGCCAGCAGCCTCGACTATGAGCAGTTCTTC	CASSLDYEQFF
TRBV7-6	TRBJ2-7	-	-	TGTGCCAGCAGCCAAAGGGGTTACGACGAGCAGTACTTC	CASSQRGYDEQYF
TRBV7-2	TRBJ1-2	-	-	TGTGCCAGCAGCTTGGGGCGGAACTATGGCTACACCTTC	CASSLGRNYGYTF
TRBV18	TRBJ1-3	-	few	TGTGCCAGCTCACCCGGGTCAAGCAACACCATATATTTT	CASSPGSSNTIYF
TRBV27	TRBJ2-5	TRBD1	-	TGTGCCAGCAGGAGACAGGGGGAAGAGACCCAGTACTTC	CASRRQGEETQYF
TRBV14	TRBJ1-2	TRBD1	-	TGTGCCAGCAGCCTTACCGGGACAGGGATCTATGGCTACACCTTC	CASSLTGTGIYGYTF
TRBV6-5	TRBJ1-6	TRBD1	-	TGTGCCAGCAGTTTACAGGGGAGCTCCTATAATTCACCCCTCCACTTT	CASSLQGSSYNSPLHF
TRBV27	TRBJ1-1	TRBD1	once	TGTGCCAGCAGTTTATTCCCTATACAGGGGAGGAACACTGAAGCTTTCTTT	CASSLFPIQGRNTEAFF
TRBV19	TRBJ2-7	-	-	TGTGCCGGTAGTCAACAAGGGGGATACGAGCAGTACTTC	CAGSQQGGYEQYF
TRBV19	TRBJ2-1	TRBD2	-	TGTGCCAGTAGTCGGTCCGGACTAGCGGGTAGTAATGAGCAGTTCTTC	CASSRSGLAGSNEQFF
TRBV4-1	TRBJ1-6	-	-	TGCGCCAGCAGCCAATATGAGGATTCACCCCTCCACTTT	CASSQYEDSPLHF
TRBV7-2	TRBJ2-2	TRBD2	-	TGTGCCAGCAGCCTGACTAGCGGGAGGGTGGGCGGGGAGCTGTTTTTT	CASSLTSGRVGGELFF
TRBV2	TRBJ2-5	-	-	TGTGCCAGCAGCCCGGGAGAACAAGAGACCCAGTACTTC	CASSPGEQETQYF
TRBV21-1	TRBJ2-7	-	-	TGTGCCAGCAGCAAAGCGGAAACTAGCGGGGGATACTACGAGCAGTACTTC	CASSKAETSGGYYEQYF
TRBV19	TRBJ1-5	TRBD1	-	TGTGCCAGCCAACCTTTGACAGGGGGATTGGATCAGCCCCAGCATTTT	CASQPLTGGLDQPQHF
TRBV28	TRBJ1-3	TRBD1	few	TGTGCCAGCAGTTTATGGGAAGGACAGGGCTCTGGAAACACCATATATTTT	CASSLWEGQGSGNTIYF
TRBV12-5	TRBJ1-5	-	-	TGTGCTAGTGGTTTGGGGGGGGTTCAGCCCCAGCATTTT	CASGLGGVQPQHF
TRBV5-6	TRBJ2-3	-	-	TGTGCCAGCAGCTTGGAGGGGGGGGAGGTCCAGTATTTT	CASSLEGGEVQYF
TRBV7-8	TRBJ1-5	TRBD1	-	TGTGCCAGCAGCTTAGTAGCAGGGGGAGGTCAGCCCCAGCATTTT	CASSLVAGGGQPQHF
TRBV5-1	TRBJ2-3	-	-	TGCGCCAGCAGCCTCAGGACTACCACAGATACGCAGTATTTT	CASSLRTTTDTQYF
TRBV7-8	TRBJ2-2	-	few	TGTGCCAGCAGCTTAGCCCCAGGAGGGGCGAACACCGGGGAGCTGTTTTTT	CASSLAPGGANTGELFF
TRBV7-2	TRBJ2-6	-	few	TGTGCCAGCAGCTTAGTCGCGGGTTCTGGGGCCAACGTCCTGACTTTC	CASSLVAGSGANVLTF
TRBV6-5	TRBJ1-1	TRBD1	-	TGTGCCAGCAGTGTACAGGGGGCTGAAGCTTTCTTT	CASSVQGAEAFF
TRBV2	TRBJ2-7	-	-	TGTGCCAGCAGATCCGGACAGTCCTACGAGCAGTACTTC	CASRSGQSYEQYF
TRBV6-1	TRBJ1-5	TRBD1	-	TGTGCCAGACCGGGACAGGGTAGCAATCAGCCCCAGCATTTT	CARPGQGSNQPQHF
TRBV2	TRBJ1-5	TRBD1	-	TGTGCCAGCGTGACAGGGCGCAATCAGCCCCAGCATTTT	CASVTGRNQPQHF
TRBV5-5	TRBJ2-1	TRBD1	few	TGTGCCAGCAGCTTGGACAGGGGTTACAATGAGCAGTTCTTC	CASSLDRGYNEQFF
TRBV19	TRBJ2-1	TRBD2	-	TGTGCCAGTAGTATTTGGGGCGGGAGGTATACTAATGAGCAGTTCTTC	CASSIWGGRYTNEQFF
TRBV5-4	TRBJ1-1	-	-	TGTGCCAGCAGCTTCGGCGGGTTCATGAACACTGAAGCTTTCTTT	CASSFGGFMNTEAFF
TRBV5-1	TRBJ1-6	-	few	TGCGCCAGCAGCTTGGCTCGAGACTATAATTCACCCCTCCACTTT	CASSLARDYNSPLHF
TRBV7-9	TRBJ2-2	-	few	TGTGCCAGCATTGCGGGGGCGGGGGACACCGGGGAGCTGTTTTTT	CASIAGAGDTGELFF
TRBV27	TRBJ2-5	TRBD2	-	TGTGCCAGCAGTTTATTTAGCGGGAGGCCGGAGACCCAGTACTTC	CASSLFSGRPETQYF
TRBV5-5	TRBJ1-2	TRBD1	-	TGTGCCAGCAGCTTGGAACAGGGGGATGGCTACACCTTC	CASSLEQGDGYTF
TRBV15	TRBJ1-5	-	-	TGTGCCACCAGCAGAGATCCCACAGGCCGTCAGCCCCAGCATTTT	CATSRDPTGRQPQHF
TRBV5-8	TRBJ1-2	TRBD1	few	TGTGCCAGCAGCTACCCCCCGGGACAGGGGTATGGCTACACCTTC	CASSYPPGQGYGYTF
TRBV5-1	TRBJ2-1	TRBD2	-	TGCGCCAGCAGCCCGGGACTAGCGGGAAGCTCCTACAATGAGCAGTTCTTC	CASSPGLAGSSYNEQFF
TRBV4-2	TRBJ2-1	TRBD2	-	TGTGCCAGCAGCCAAGCCCACTCCTGGACTAGCGGGAGGGGCTATGAGCAGTTCTTC	CASSQAHSWTSGRGYEQFF
TRBV7-9	TRBJ2-3	-	once	TGTGCCAGCAGCTCCCAGGATACGCAGTATTTT	CASSSQDTQYF
TRBV7-9	TRBJ2-2	TRBD1	few	TGTGCCAGCAGCTTTGGACAGGGGGCAGCGGGGGAGCTGTTTTTT	CASSFGQGAAGELFF
TRBV7-4	TRBJ2-7	TRBD1	-	TGTGCCAGCGGCCATGACAGGGTGGGGAACGAGCAGTACTTC	CASGHDRVGNEQYF
TRBV13	TRBJ2-5	-	-	TGTGCCAGCAGCTTAGGCCTGGAGGTTAAAGAGACCCAGTACTTC	CASSLGLEVKETQYF
TRBV30	TRBJ1-1	-	-	TGTGCCTGGGTAGAGAGCACTGAAGCTTTCTTT	CAWVESTEAFF
TRBV5-4	TRBJ1-2	-	-	TGTGCCAGCAGCTTCGACCGCCTTGGAGTGGACTATGGCTACACCTTC	CASSFDRLGVDYGYTF
TRBV5-1	TRBJ1-2	-	few	TGCGCCAGCAGCTTGGAACCCGCGACTATCACTAACTATGGCTACACCTTC	CASSLEPATITNYGYTF
TRBV25-1	TRBJ2-4	TRBD1	-	TGTGCCAGCAGTGACCCAGGGGGAAACATTCAGTACTTC	CASSDPGGNIQYF
TRBV2	TRBJ2-5	TRBD2	-	TGTGCCAGCAGCGAAAAGGGTAGCGGGAGACAAGAGACCCAGTACTTC	CASSEKGSGRQETQYF
TRBV2	TRBJ1-4	TRBD1	-	TGTGCCAGCAGTGTCTACAGGGGGGACGAAAAACTGTTTTTT	CASSVYRGDEKLFF
TRBV7-9	TRBJ2-7	TRBD1	few	TGTGCCAGCAGCTTCCGTACAGGGGGCAGCTCCTACGAGCAGTACTTC	CASSFRTGGSSYEQYF
TRBV11-2	TRBJ2-5	TRBD2	-	TGTGCCAGCAGCCCGGGGACTAGCGGGGAGACCCAGTACTTC	CASSPGTSGETQYF
TRBV7-9	TRBJ1-2	-	-	TGTGCCAGCAGCTTGGGGGCGACAGCCAATGGCTACACCTTC	CASSLGATANGYTF
TRBV28	TRBJ2-1	TRBD2	few	TGTGCCAGCAACCTAGCGGGAGCGTTCATTAATGAGCAGTTCTTC	CASNLAGAFINEQFF
TRBV29-1	TRBJ1-3	-	few	TGCAGCGCGACCGAACAGGGCTCTGGAAACACCATATATTTT	CSATEQGSGNTIYF